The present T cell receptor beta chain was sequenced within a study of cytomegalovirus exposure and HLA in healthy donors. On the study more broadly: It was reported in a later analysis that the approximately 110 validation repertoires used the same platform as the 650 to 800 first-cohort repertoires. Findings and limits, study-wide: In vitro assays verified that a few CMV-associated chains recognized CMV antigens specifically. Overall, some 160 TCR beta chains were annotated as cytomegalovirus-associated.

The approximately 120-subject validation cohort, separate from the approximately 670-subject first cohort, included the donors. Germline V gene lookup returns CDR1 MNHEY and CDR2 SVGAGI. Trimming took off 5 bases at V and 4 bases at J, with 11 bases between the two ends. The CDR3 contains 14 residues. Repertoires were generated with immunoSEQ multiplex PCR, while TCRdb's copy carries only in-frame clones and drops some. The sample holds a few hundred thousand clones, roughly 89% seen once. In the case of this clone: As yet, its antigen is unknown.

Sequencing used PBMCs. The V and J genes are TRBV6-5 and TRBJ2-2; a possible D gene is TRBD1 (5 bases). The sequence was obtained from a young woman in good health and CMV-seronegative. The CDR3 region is CASSKDRGTGELFF. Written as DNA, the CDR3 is TGTGCCAGCAGTAAGGATAGGGGCACCGGGGAGCTGTTTTTT.